The clone carrying this TCR beta chain was found many times. Its specificity is not known. RNA transcripts were the template for amplifying TCR beta CDR3 regions. The TCR CDR3 first-round RT-PCR relied on the HTBI primer set. TCRdb independently ran MiXCR on the multiplex PCR reads; one entry per CDR3 protein. Among 550,000 to 800,000 distinct CDR3 sequences, less than 20% were seen once, and the ten largest hold around 7.7%. Looked up from germline, CDR1 is MNHNS and CDR2 is SASEGT. CDR3 length equals 13 residues. V lost 3 bases and J lost 4, with 9 bases in between. Uncontrolled infection, other autoimmune disease, pregnancy and lactation each barred patients from inclusion. These data originate in a study of T cells in Graves' hyperthyroidism and ophthalmopathy. Study conclusions and caveats: Through a model of 13 V-J features, ophthalmopathy was separated from stable hyperthyroidism.

The chain couples TRBV6-1 to TRBJ2-5; tentatively, D is TRBD1 or TRBD2 (5 bases each). The clonotype was recovered from a man younger than 35 with Graves' hyperthyroidism. What was sequenced was blood. CDR3 residues: CASSEGVRETQYF. The CDR3 DNA sequence: TGTGCCAGCAGTGAGGGGGTCAGAGAGACCCAGTACTTC.